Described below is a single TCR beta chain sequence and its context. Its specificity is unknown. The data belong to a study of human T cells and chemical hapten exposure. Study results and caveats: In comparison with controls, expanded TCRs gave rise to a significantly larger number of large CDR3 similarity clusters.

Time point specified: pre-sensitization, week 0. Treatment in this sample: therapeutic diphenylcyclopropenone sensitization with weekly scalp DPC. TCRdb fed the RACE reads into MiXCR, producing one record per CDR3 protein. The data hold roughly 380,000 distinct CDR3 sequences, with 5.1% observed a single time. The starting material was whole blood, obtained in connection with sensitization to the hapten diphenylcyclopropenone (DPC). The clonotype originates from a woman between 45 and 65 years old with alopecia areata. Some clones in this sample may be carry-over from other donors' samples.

The CDR3 sequence: CASSEFAPDQQPQHF. The CDR3 DNA reads TGTGCCAGCAGTGAATTCGCTCCCGACCAACAGCCCCAGCATTTT. The chain links TRBV2 to TRBJ1-5; no firm D call. CDR3 length: 15 amino acids. Germline CDR1 reads SNHLY; CDR2 reads FYNNEI. V shed 2 bases and J shed 7 bases, with 15 bases lying between them.